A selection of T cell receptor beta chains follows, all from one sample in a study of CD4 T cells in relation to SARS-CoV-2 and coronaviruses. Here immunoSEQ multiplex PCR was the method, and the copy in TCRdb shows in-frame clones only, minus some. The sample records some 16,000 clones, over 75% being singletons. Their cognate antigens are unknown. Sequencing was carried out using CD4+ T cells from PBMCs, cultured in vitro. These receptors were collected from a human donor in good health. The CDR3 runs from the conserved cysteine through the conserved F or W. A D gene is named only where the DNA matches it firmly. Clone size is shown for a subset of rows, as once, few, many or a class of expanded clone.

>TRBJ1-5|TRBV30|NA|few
CAWSGVTANQPQHF
TGTGCCTGGAGTGGGGTAACAGCCAATCAGCCCCAGCATTTT
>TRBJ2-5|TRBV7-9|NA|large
CAIGQVGVETQYF
TGTGCCATCGGGCAGGTTGGTGTAGAGACCCAGTACTTC
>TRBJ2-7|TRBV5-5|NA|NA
CASSLMQGRGQQYF
TGTGCCAGCAGCTTGATGCAGGGGCGCGGTCAGCAGTACTTC
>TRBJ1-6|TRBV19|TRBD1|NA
CASSITGGDSPLHF
TGTGCCAGTAGTATAACAGGGGGGGATTCACCCCTCCACTTT
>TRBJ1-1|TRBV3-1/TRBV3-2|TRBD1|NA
CASSQTGGAEAFF
TGTGCCAGCAGCCAAACAGGGGGTGCTGAAGCTTTCTTT
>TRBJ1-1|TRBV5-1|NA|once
CASSLSGSKGVNTEAFF
TGCGCCAGCAGCTTGTCCGGATCCAAAGGTGTGAACACTGAAGCTTTCTTT
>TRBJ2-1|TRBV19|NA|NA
CASSTSGSYSYNEQFF
TGTGCCAGTAGTACCTCCGGGTCCTACTCCTACAATGAGCAGTTCTTC
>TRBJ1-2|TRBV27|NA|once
CASSGVESFHGYTF
TGTGCCAGCAGCGGTGTAGAGTCTTTCCATGGCTACACCTTC
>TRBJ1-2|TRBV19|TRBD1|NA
CASTRDSNYGYTF
TGTGCCAGTACCCGGGACAGCAACTATGGCTACACCTTC
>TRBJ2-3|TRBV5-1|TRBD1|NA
CASSPRGGETDTQYF
TGCGCCAGCAGCCCCCGAGGGGGCGAGACAGATACGCAGTATTTT
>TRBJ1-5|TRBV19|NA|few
CASSSYQGDQPQHF
TGTGCCAGTAGTTCGTATCAAGGAGATCAGCCCCAGCATTTT
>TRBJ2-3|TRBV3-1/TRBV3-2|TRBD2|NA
CASRSGNADTQYF
TGTGCCAGCAGGAGCGGGAACGCGGATACGCAGTATTTT
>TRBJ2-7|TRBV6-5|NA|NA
CASIGITNYEQYF
TGTGCCAGCATAGGAATTACGAACTACGAGCAGTACTTC
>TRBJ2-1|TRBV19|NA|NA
CASSALGGDEQFF
TGTGCCAGTAGCGCACTTGGTGGCGATGAGCAGTTCTTC
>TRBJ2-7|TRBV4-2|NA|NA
CASSQDWQGLYEQYF
TGTGCCAGCAGCCAAGACTGGCAGGGGTTATACGAGCAGTACTTC
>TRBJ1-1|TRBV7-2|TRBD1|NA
CASSLGTANTEAFF
TGTGCCAGCAGCCTTGGGACAGCGAACACTGAAGCTTTCTTT
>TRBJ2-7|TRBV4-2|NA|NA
CASSQERLAGEQYF
TGTGCCAGCAGCCAAGAAAGGCTAGCCGGCGAGCAGTACTTC
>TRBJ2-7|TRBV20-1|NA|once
CSASHIGTEQYF
TGCAGTGCTAGTCACATAGGGACCGAGCAGTACTTC
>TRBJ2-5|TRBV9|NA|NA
CASSPGRTAYDAQYF
TGTGCCAGCAGCCCCGGCAGGACTGCATATGATGCCCAGTACTTC
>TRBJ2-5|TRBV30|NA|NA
CAWSVGGDHRETQYF
TGTGCCTGGAGTGTAGGGGGAGATCACCGAGAGACCCAGTACTTC
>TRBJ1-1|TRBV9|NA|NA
CASSPRTDTEAFF
TGTGCCAGCAGCCCCCGTACGGACACTGAAGCTTTCTTT
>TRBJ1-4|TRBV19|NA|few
CASSMGGLEKLFF
TGTGCCAGTAGTATGGGGGGCTTGGAAAAACTGTTTTTT
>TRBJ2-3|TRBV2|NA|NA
CASSTPGGSAADTQYF
TGTGCCAGCAGTACCCCGGGCGGTAGCGCGGCAGATACGCAGTATTTT
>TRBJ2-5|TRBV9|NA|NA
CASSVDEETQYF
TGTGCCAGCAGCGTAGATGAAGAGACCCAGTACTTC
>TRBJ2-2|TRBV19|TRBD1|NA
CASRRGQGNTGELFF
TGTGCCAGTAGAAGGGGACAGGGAAACACCGGGGAGCTGTTTTTT
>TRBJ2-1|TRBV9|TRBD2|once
CASSVNPYGKREFNEQFF
TGTGCCAGCAGCGTAAATCCCTATGGAAAGCGGGAGTTCAATGAGCAGTTCTTC
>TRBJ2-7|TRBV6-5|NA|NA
CASQTGLEQYF
TGTGCCAGCCAGACTGGCCTCGAGCAGTACTTC